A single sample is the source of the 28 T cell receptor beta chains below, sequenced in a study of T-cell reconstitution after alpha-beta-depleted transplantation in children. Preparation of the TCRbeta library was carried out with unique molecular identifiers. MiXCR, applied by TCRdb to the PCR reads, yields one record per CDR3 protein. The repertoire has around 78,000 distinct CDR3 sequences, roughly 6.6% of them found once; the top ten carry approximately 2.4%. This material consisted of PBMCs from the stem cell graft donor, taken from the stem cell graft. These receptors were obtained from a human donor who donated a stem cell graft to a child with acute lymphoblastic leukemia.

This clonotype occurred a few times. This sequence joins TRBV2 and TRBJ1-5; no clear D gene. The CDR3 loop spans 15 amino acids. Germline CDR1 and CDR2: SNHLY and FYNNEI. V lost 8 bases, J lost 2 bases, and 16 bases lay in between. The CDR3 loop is CASRSLGYGNQPQHF. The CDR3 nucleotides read TGTGCCAGCCGTAGCCTGGGTTATGGCAATCAGCCCCAGCATTTT.

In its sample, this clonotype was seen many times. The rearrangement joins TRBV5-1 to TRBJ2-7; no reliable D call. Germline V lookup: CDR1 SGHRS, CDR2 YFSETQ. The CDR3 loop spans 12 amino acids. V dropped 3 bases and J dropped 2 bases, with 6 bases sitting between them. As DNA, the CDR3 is TGCGCCAGCAGCTCTGATACCTACGAGCAGTACTTC. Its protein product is CASSSDTYEQYF.

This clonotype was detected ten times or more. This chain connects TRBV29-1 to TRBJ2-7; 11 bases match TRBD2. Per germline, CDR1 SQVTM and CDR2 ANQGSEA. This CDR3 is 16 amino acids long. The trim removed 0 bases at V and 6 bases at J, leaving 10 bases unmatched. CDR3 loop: CSVEDPSGGPISEQYF. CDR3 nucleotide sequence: TGCAGCGTTGAAGATCCTAGCGGGGGGCCCATCTCCGAGCAGTACTTC.

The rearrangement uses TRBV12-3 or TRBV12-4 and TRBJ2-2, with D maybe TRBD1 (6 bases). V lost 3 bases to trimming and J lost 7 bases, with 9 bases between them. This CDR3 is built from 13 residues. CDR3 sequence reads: CASSFTGIGELFF. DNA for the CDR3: TGTGCCAGCAGTTTTACAGGGATCGGGGAGCTGTTTTTT.

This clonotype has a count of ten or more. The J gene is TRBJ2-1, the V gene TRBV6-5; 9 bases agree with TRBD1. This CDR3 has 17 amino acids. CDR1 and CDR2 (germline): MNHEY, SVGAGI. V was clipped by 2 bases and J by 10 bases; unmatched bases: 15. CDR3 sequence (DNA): TGTGCCAGCAGTTACCCTACCGGGACAGGGCTCCTAGGCGAGCAGTTCTTC. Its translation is CASSYPTGTGLLGEQFF.

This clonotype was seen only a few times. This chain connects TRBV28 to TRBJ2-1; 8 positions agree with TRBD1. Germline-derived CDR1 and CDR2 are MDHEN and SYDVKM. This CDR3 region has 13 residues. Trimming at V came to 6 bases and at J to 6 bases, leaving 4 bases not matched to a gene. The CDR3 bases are TGTGCCAGCAGCCCTGGGACAGGCAATGAGCAGTTCTTC. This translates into CASSPGTGNEQFF.

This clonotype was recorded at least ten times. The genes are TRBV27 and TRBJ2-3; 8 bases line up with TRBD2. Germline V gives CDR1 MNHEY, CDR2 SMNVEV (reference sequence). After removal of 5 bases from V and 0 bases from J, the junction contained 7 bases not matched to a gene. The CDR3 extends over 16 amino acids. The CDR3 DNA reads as TGTGCCAGCAGTGATTATAGCGGGGTTAGCACAGATACGCAGTATTTT. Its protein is CASSDYSGVSTDTQYF.

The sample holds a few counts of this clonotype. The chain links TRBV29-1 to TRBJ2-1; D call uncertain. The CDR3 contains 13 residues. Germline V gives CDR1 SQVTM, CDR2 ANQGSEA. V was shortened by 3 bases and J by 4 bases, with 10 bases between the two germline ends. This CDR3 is CSVDVGPYNEQFF. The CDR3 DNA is TGCAGCGTTGATGTTGGGCCGTACAATGAGCAGTTCTTC.

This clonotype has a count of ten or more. CDR3 sequence: CASSQRTSGWSYEQYF. The CDR3 bases are TGTGCCAGCAGCCAACGGACTAGCGGGTGGTCCTACGAGCAGTACTTC. This sequence joins TRBV3-1 and TRBJ2-7; 11 bases are shared with TRBD2. Per the germline V gene, CDR1 is LGHDT and CDR2 is YNNKEL (reference sequence). The V gene end was trimmed by 2 bases and the J gene end by 1 base; junction bases not matched to a gene: 4. CDR3 length: 16 amino acids.

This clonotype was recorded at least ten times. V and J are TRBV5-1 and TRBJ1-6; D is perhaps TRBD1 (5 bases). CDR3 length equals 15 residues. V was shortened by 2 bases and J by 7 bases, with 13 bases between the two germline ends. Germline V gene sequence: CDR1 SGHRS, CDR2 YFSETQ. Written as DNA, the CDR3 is TGCGCCAGCAGCTTCTGGCAGGGAGGAAATTCACCCCTCCACTTT. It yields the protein CASSFWQGGNSPLHF.

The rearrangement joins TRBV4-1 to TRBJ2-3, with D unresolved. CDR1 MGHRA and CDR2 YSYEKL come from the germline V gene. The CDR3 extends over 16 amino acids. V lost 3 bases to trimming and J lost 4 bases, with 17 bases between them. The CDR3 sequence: CASSQQGLYVADTQYF. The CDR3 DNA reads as TGCGCCAGCAGCCAGCAAGGCCTATATGTTGCAGATACGCAGTATTTT.

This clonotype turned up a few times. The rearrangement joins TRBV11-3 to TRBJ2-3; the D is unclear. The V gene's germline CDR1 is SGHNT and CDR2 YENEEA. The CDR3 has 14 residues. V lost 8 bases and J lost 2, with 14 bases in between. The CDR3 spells CASAPDGFTDTQYF. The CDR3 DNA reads TGTGCCAGCGCCCCGGACGGATTCACAGATACGCAGTATTTT.

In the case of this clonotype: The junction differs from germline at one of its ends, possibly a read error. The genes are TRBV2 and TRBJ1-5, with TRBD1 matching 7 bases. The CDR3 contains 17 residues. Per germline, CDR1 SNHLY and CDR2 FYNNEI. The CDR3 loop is CTSCFWTGGHSNQPQHF. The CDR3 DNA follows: TGTACCAGCTGTTTCTGGACAGGCGGTCATAGCAATCAGCCCCAGCATTTT. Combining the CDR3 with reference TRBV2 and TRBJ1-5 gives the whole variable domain EPEVTQTPSHQVTQMGQEVILRCVPISNHLYFYWYRQILGQKVEFLVSFYNNEISEKSEIFDDQFSVERPDGSNFTLKIRSTKLEDSAMYFCTSCFWTGGHSNQPQHFGDGTRLSIL.

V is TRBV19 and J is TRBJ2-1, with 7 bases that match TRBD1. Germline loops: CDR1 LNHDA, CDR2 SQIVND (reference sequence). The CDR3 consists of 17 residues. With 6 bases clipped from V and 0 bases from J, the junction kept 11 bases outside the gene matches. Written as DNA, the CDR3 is TGTGCCAGTAGACCTCCGGGACAGCAGTACTCCTACAATGAGCAGTTCTTC. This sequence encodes CASRPPGQQYSYNEQFF. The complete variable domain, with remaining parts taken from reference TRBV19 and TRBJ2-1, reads DGGITQSPKYLFRKEGQNVTLSCEQNLNHDAMYWYRQDPGQGLRLIYYSQIVNDFQKGDIAEGYSVSREKKESFPLTVTSAQKNPTAFYLCASRPPGQQYSYNEQFFGPGTRLTVL.

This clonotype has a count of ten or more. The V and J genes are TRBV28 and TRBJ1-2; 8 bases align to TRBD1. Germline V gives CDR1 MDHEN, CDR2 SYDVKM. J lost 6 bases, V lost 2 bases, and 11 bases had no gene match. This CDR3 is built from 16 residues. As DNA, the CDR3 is TGTGCCAGCAGTTTAATAATGGGGACAGGTGGAGATGGCTACACCTTC. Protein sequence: CASSLIMGTGGDGYTF.

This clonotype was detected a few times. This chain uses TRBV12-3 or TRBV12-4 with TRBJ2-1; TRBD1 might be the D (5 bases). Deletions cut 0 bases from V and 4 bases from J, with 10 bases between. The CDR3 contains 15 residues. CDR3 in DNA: TGTGCCAGCAGTTTAGCGTCAGGGTTTTACAATGAGCAGTTCTTC. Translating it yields CASSLASGFYNEQFF.

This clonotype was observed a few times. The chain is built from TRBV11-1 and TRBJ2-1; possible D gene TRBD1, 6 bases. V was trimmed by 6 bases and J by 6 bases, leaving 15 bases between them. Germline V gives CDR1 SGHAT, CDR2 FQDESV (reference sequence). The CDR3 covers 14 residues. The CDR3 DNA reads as TGTGCCAGCAGGACCTCGCGGACAGCCAATGAGCAGTTCTTC. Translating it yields CASRTSRTANEQFF.

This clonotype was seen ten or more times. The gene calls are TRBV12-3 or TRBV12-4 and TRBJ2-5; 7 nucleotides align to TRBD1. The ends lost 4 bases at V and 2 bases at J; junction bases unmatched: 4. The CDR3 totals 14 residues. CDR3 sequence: CASSSGGPQETQYF. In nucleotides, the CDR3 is TGTGCCAGCAGTTCAGGGGGACCACAAGAGACCCAGTACTTC.

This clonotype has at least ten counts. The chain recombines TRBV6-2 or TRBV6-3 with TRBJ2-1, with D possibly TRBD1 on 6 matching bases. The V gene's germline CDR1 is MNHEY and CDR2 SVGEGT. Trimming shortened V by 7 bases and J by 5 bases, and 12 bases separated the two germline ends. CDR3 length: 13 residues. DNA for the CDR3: TGTGCCAGCAACCTCAGGGGCAACAATGAGCAGTTCTTC. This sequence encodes CASNLRGNNEQFF.

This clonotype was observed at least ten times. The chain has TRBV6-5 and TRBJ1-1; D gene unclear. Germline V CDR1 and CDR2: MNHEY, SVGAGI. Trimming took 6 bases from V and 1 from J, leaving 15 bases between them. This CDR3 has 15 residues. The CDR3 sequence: CASSKDGTTNTEAFF. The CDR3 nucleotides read TGTGCCAGCAGCAAGGACGGAACAACGAACACTGAAGCTTTCTTT.

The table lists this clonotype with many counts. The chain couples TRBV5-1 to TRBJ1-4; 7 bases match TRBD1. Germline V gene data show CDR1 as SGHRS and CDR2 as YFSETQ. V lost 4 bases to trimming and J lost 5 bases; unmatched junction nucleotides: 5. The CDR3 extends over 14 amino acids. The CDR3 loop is CASSPDRRNEKLFF. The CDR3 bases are TGCGCCAGCAGCCCGGACAGGCGGAATGAAAAACTGTTTTTT.

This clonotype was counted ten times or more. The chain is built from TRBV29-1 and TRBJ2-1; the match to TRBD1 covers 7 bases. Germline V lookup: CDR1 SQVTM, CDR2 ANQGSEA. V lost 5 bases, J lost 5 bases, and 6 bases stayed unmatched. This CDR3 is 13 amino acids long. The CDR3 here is CSVYRQGNNEQFF. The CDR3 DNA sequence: TGCAGCGTTTACCGACAGGGTAACAATGAGCAGTTCTTC.

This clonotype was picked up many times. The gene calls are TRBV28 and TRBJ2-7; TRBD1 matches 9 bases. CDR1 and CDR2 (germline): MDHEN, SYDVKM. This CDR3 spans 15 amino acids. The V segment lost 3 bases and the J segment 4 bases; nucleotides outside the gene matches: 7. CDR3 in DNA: TGTGCCAGCAGTTTCTCCAGGACAGGGGTGTACGAGCAGTACTTC. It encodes CASSFSRTGVYEQYF.

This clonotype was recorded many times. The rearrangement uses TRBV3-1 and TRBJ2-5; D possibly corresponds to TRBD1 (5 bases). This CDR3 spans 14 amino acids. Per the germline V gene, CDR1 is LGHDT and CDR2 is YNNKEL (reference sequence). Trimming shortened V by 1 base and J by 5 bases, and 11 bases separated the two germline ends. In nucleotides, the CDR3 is TGTGCCAGCAGCCAAGTCCCCAGGGTGGAGACCCAGTACTTC. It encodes CASSQVPRVETQYF.

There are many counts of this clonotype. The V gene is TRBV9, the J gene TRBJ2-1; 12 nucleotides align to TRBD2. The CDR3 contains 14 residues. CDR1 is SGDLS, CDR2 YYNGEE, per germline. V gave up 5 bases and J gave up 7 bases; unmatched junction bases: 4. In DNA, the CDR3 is TGTGCCAGCAGTCGACTAGCGGGAGAGAATGAGCAGTTCTTC. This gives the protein CASSRLAGENEQFF.

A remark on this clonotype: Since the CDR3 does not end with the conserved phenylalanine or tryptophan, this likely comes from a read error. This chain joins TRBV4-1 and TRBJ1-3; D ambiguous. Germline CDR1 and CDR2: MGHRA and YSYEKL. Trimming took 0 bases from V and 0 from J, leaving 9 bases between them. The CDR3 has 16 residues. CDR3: CASSQDTASSGNTIYS. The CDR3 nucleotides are TGCGCCAGCAGCCAAGATACAGCTTCCTCTGGAAACACCATATATTCT.

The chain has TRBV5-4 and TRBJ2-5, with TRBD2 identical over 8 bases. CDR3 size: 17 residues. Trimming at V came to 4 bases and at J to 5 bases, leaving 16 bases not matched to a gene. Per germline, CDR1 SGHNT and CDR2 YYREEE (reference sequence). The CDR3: CASSPTGGPGSLETQYF. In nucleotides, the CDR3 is TGTGCCAGCAGCCCCACGGGGGGGCCTGGTTCACTGGAGACCCAGTACTTC.

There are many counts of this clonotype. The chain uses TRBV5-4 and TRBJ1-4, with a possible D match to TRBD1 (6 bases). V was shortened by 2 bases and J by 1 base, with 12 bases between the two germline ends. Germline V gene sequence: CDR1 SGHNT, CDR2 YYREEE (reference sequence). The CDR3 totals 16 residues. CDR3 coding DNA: TGTGCCAGCAGCTTACGGGGGGCTGGAACTAATGAAAAACTGTTTTTT. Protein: CASSLRGAGTNEKLFF.